The 31 T cell receptor beta chains below come from one sample, sequenced in a study of regulatory T cells in long-lasting Graves disease. Time point specified: newly diagnosed GD, antithyroid drugs for less than 3 months. Researchers made the TCR library from RNA that was extracted from PBMCs. The TCR beta library used iRepertoire HTBI primers with Arm-PCR amplification of CDR3. TCRdb ran MiXCR on the multiplex PCR reads and lists one entry per CDR3 protein. The sample lists 350,000 to 500,000 distinct CDR3 sequences; approximately 14% were seen once. The sample was also linked to a second study, of T cells in Graves' hyperthyroidism and ophthalmopathy.

The specimen comprised peripheral blood mononuclear cells (PBMCs), sampled at new diagnosis, from a patient treated with antithyroid drugs. All receptors come from a woman between 45 and 65 years old with Graves disease.

This clonotype was picked up a small number of times. J is TRBJ2-5 and V is TRBV7-2, with D possibly matching TRBD2 (6 bases). Germline V gives CDR1 SGHTA, CDR2 FQGNSA. The length of the CDR3 is 14 residues. The V end was cut by 1 base, the J end by 2 bases, with 8 bases between. CDR3: CASSLDLAQETQYF. CDR3 in DNA: TGTGCCAGCAGCTTAGATCTAGCGCAAGAGACCCAGTACTTC.

This clonotype was counted ten times or more. The J gene is TRBJ2-1, the V gene TRBV27; D is undetermined. Germline CDR1 and CDR2: MNHEY and SMNVEV (reference sequence). V was trimmed by 4 bases and J by 7 bases, leaving 5 bases between them. The CDR3 has 11 amino acids. This CDR3 reads CASSSFNEQFF. CDR3 nucleotides: TGTGCCAGCAGTTCTTTTAATGAGCAGTTCTTC.

The table lists this clonotype with a few counts. This chain uses TRBV30 with TRBJ2-1; TRBD2 matches at 7 bases. This CDR3 has 13 residues. In germline, CDR1 is GTSNPN, CDR2 SVGIG (reference sequence). Trimming at V came to 4 bases and at J to 2 bases, leaving 2 bases not matched to a gene. CDR3 sequence (DNA): TGTGCCTGGATGGCGGGAGCCTACAATGAGCAGTTCTTC. Encoded protein: CAWMAGAYNEQFF.

This clonotype was recorded many times. The rearrangement uses TRBV5-1 and TRBJ2-7; weak D call: TRBD1 (5 bases). With 0 bases removed from V and 2 bases from J, the gap between germline ends came to 9 bases. Germline CDR1 reads SGHRS; CDR2 reads YFSETQ. This CDR3 contains 14 residues. CDR3 coding DNA: TGCGCCAGCAGCTTGGTAAAGGGGACCTACGAGCAGTACTTC. This translates into CASSLVKGTYEQYF. The complete variable domain, with remaining parts taken from reference TRBV5-1 and TRBJ2-7, reads KAGVTQTPRYLIKTRGQQVTLSCSPISGHRSVSWYQQTPGQGLQFLFEYFSETQRNKGNFPGRFSGRQFSNSRSEMNVSTLELGDSALYLCASSLVKGTYEQYFGPGTRLTVT.

The chain uses TRBV6-5 and TRBJ2-7; tentative D call: TRBD1 (7 bases). V was clipped by 4 bases and J by 3 bases, with 16 bases between them. The V gene's germline CDR1 is MNHEY and CDR2 SVGAGI. The length of the CDR3 is 15 residues. This CDR3 reads CASSSPRDRDYEQYF. The CDR3 DNA reads as TGTGCCAGCAGTTCCCCGCGGGACAGAGACTACGAGCAGTACTTC.

The table lists this clonotype with a few counts. The chain joins TRBV10-3 to TRBJ2-1, with TRBD2 as a possible D gene (5 bases). The V gene's germline CDR1 is ENHRY and CDR2 SYGVKD. Trimming pared 3 bases from V and 5 bases from J, leaving 8 bases between. There are 13 residues in the CDR3. CDR3 sequence (DNA): TGTGCCATCAGTGACCCACTAGACAATGAGCAGTTCTTC. As protein: CAISDPLDNEQFF.

This chain joins TRBV7-2 and TRBJ1-6; D not certain. The CDR3 spans 12 residues. Germline CDR1 is SGHTA and CDR2 is FQGNSA. The V end was cut by 5 bases, the J end by 6 bases, with 5 bases between. The chain's CDR3 is CASSGFNSPLHF. The CDR3 region has the DNA TGTGCCAGCAGCGGCTTTAATTCACCCCTCCACTTT.

This chain joins TRBV7-2 and TRBJ2-3; TRBD2 matches at 12 bases. Germline V gene data show CDR1 as SGHTA and CDR2 as FQGNSA. J was trimmed by 4 bases and V by 5 bases; bases with no gene match: 7. There are 16 residues in the CDR3. DNA for the CDR3: TGTGCCAGCAGCCCAAGGACTAGCGGGAACGCAGATACGCAGTATTTT. This sequence encodes CASSPRTSGNADTQYF.

This clonotype has a count of ten or more. The rearrangement uses TRBV7-2 and TRBJ2-3; possibly TRBD2 for D (7 bases). The CDR3 runs 16 residues. Germline CDR1 and CDR2: SGHTA and FQGNSA. The germline V and J ends were trimmed by 5 bases and 0 bases, with 15 bases remaining between them. CDR3 sequence reads: CASSTGGGGSTDTQYF. CDR3 in DNA: TGTGCCAGCAGCACTGGGGGGGGCGGGAGCACAGATACGCAGTATTTT.

The table lists this clonotype with many counts. The chain carries TRBV5-1 and TRBJ2-3; no clear D gene. V was trimmed by 5 bases and J by 2 bases, leaving 9 bases between them. The CDR3 is 13 amino acids. Germline loops: CDR1 SGHRS, CDR2 YFSETQ. The CDR3 sequence is CASSSLYTDTQYF. The CDR3 bases are TGCGCCAGCAGTTCTCTTTACACAGATACGCAGTATTTT. The variable domain in full, completed from reference TRBV5-1 and TRBJ2-3, reads KAGVTQTPRYLIKTRGQQVTLSCSPISGHRSVSWYQQTPGQGLQFLFEYFSETQRNKGNFPGRFSGRQFSNSRSEMNVSTLELGDSALYLCASSSLYTDTQYFGPGTRLTVL.

The chain joins TRBV10-3 to TRBJ2-4; 8 nucleotides agree with TRBD2. This CDR3 contains 15 residues. Germline V lookup: CDR1 ENHRY, CDR2 SYGVKD. Losses at the gene ends were 2 bases for V and 7 bases for J; bases not matched to a gene: 7. The CDR3, as DNA: TGTGCCATCAGTGAGATCGCGACTAGCGTGAACATTCAGTACTTC. Its translation is CAISEIATSVNIQYF.

In DNA, the CDR3 is TGTGCCTGGAGTGTAGGGGGCGTAGATACGCAGTATTTT. Translation gives CAWSVGGVDTQYF. V gene TRBV30 combines with J gene TRBJ2-3, with 7 bases fitting TRBD1. After removal of 0 bases from V and 5 bases from J, the junction contained 2 bases not matched to a gene. This CDR3 comprises 13 residues. Germline V gene sequence: CDR1 GTSNPN, CDR2 SVGIG (reference sequence).

The chain couples TRBV9 to TRBJ1-1; D remains ambiguous. This CDR3 is built from 15 residues. V dropped 1 base and J dropped 0 bases, with 10 bases sitting between them. Germline CDR1 and CDR2: SGDLS and YYNGEE. The CDR3 here is CASSVTEKMNTEAFF. The CDR3 DNA reads TGTGCCAGCAGCGTAACGGAGAAGATGAACACTGAAGCTTTCTTT.

Many counts were recorded for this clonotype. V gene TRBV28 combines with J gene TRBJ2-3; D possibly matches TRBD1 or TRBD2 (5 bases each). The CDR3 sequence is 16 residues long. Germline V gene data show CDR1 as MDHEN and CDR2 as SYDVKM. Between the trimmed V and J ends, which lost 7 bases and 3 bases, there was a span of 20 bases. CDR3 amino acids: CASNPPGPRGTDTQYF. CDR3 nucleotide sequence: TGTGCCAGCAACCCTCCGGGACCGAGGGGTACAGATACGCAGTATTTT.

In this sample, this clonotype turned up a few times. The chain couples TRBV20-1 to TRBJ2-5; unclear D gene. CDR1 is DFQATT, CDR2 SNEGSKA, per germline (reference sequence). This CDR3 contains 13 residues. The V and J ends lost 2 bases and 3 bases respectively, with 10 bases between them. The CDR3 sequence is CSARSQFKETQYF. The CDR3, as DNA: TGCAGTGCTAGATCTCAGTTTAAAGAGACCCAGTACTTC.

This clonotype was seen a handful of times. CDR3 in DNA: TGTGCCAGCAGTTACGACGCCGAGCAGTACTTC. It translates to CASSYDAEQYF. V usage is TRBV6-9 and J usage is TRBJ2-7; no clear D gene. Trimming shortened V by 3 bases and J by 6 bases, and 6 bases separated the two germline ends. CDR3 length: 11 amino acids. Germline loops: CDR1 MNHGY, CDR2 SVAAGI.

The V call is TRBV5-1, the J call TRBJ1-4; D perhaps matches TRBD1 (5 bases). Trimming shortened V by 4 bases and J by 5 bases, and 12 bases separated the two germline ends. From germline, CDR1 is SGHRS and CDR2 YFSETQ. The CDR3 consists of 14 residues. CDR3 residues: CASSIDRPNEKLFF. In DNA, the CDR3 is TGCGCCAGCAGCATTGACAGACCAAATGAAAAACTGTTTTTT.

The table lists this clonotype with many counts. The chain links TRBV2 to TRBJ1-2; no definite D call. Germline assignment: CDR1 SNHLY and CDR2 FYNNEI. Trimming shortened V by 9 bases and J by 0 bases, and 11 bases separated the two germline ends. The CDR3 sequence is 13 residues long. CDR3 nucleotide sequence: TGTGCCAGTCGTAGCGAGGCTAACTATGGCTACACCTTC. It yields the protein CASRSEANYGYTF.

This clonotype was seen repeatedly, ten times or more. The rearrangement joins TRBV30 to TRBJ1-1; maybe TRBD1 (6 bases). V was trimmed by 1 base and J by 3 bases, leaving 9 bases between them. From germline, CDR1 is GTSNPN and CDR2 SVGIG (reference sequence). This CDR3 region has 13 residues. The CDR3 nucleotides read TGTGCCTGGAGTGGACAGGATGACACTGAAGCTTTCTTT. It is translated as CAWSGQDDTEAFF.

As DNA, the CDR3 is TGTGCCAGCAGTTACTCGGGCGATGGAAACACCATATATTTT. This encodes CASSYSGDGNTIYF. The V and J genes are TRBV6-2 or TRBV6-3 and TRBJ1-3; D remains unclear. This CDR3 has 14 residues. V was cut by 0 bases and J by 3 bases, with 6 bases left in between. Germline assignment: CDR1 MNHEY and CDR2 SVGEGT.

This clonotype was detected a few times. The CDR3 region is CASSFFPGSGQMNTEAFF. CDR3 coding DNA: TGTGCCAGCAGTTTCTTCCCTGGGTCGGGACAGATGAACACTGAAGCTTTCTTT. V and J are TRBV27 and TRBJ1-1; 7 bases are shared with TRBD1. V was pared by 3 bases and J by 0 bases, with 13 bases of the junction left unmatched. The CDR3 runs 18 residues. Germline-derived CDR1 and CDR2 are MNHEY and SMNVEV (reference sequence).

This clonotype was observed many times. The chain employs TRBV12-3 or TRBV12-4 and TRBJ2-7; either TRBD1 or TRBD2 may supply D (5 bases each). The CDR3 has 15 residues. Between the trimmed V and J ends, which lost 2 bases and 6 bases, there was a span of 17 bases. CDR3 nucleotides: TGTGCCAGCAGTTTATGGGGGATCCTACCCCTCGAGCAGTACTTC. Protein sequence: CASSLWGILPLEQYF.

The sample holds many counts of this clonotype. This sequence joins TRBV3-1 and TRBJ2-1, with TRBD2 matching over 9 bases. J was trimmed by 4 bases and V by 2 bases; bases with no gene match: 6. CDR1 is LGHDT, CDR2 YNNKEL, per germline (reference sequence). The CDR3 spans 16 residues. CDR3 loop: CASSQWGAGGYNEQFF. In nucleotides, the CDR3 is TGTGCCAGCAGCCAATGGGGAGCGGGAGGTTACAATGAGCAGTTCTTC.

This clonotype was seen ten or more times. V usage is TRBV12-3 or TRBV12-4 and J usage is TRBJ2-3, with D possibly matching TRBD2 (7 bases). This CDR3 is built from 14 residues. Between the trimmed V and J ends, which lost 3 bases and 5 bases, there was a span of 12 bases. CDR3 coding DNA: TGTGCCAGCAGTTTGCGGGGGCGGGGAGATACGCAGTATTTT. Translating it yields CASSLRGRGDTQYF.

This clonotype was observed many times. The chain couples TRBV6-1 to TRBJ2-7; 11 positions agree with TRBD2. Germline assignment: CDR1 MNHNS and CDR2 SASEGT. V shed 6 bases and J 3 bases; nucleotides not matched to a gene: 7. The CDR3 loop spans 15 amino acids. The CDR3 spells CASSPTGTSGYEQYF. For the CDR3, the DNA is TGTGCCAGCAGCCCAACCGGGACTAGCGGCTACGAGCAGTACTTC.

The CDR3 loop is CASSFFLAGEETQYF. The DNA for the CDR3 is TGTGCCAGCAGCTTCTTTCTAGCGGGAGAAGAGACCCAGTACTTC. The V call is TRBV13, the J call TRBJ2-1; 10 positions match TRBD2. TRBJ2-5 explains the end of the DNA better; the J call may be wrong. This CDR3 spans 15 amino acids. The germline V gene encodes CDR1 PRHDT and CDR2 FYEKMQ (reference sequence).

Many counts were recorded for this clonotype. This chain links TRBV5-1 with TRBJ2-1; D perhaps matches TRBD1 (5 bases). V was clipped by 4 bases and J by 0 bases, with 14 bases between them. Germline CDR1 SGHRS, CDR2 YFSETQ. There are 16 residues in the CDR3. CDR3: CASSHSGQGSYNEQFF. The CDR3 DNA is TGCGCCAGCAGCCACTCGGGCCAGGGCTCCTACAATGAGCAGTTCTTC.

This clonotype showed up just a few times. CDR3 loop: CASSLGRDRVTYEQYF. CDR3 nucleotides: TGCGCCAGCAGCTTGGGCCGGGACAGGGTTACCTACGAGCAGTACTTC. This chain connects TRBV5-1 to TRBJ2-7; 9 bases are shared with TRBD1. This CDR3 contains 16 residues. Germline-derived CDR1 and CDR2 are SGHRS and YFSETQ. The V gene end was trimmed by 0 bases and the J gene end by 2 bases; junction bases not matched to a gene: 6.

This clonotype showed up just a few times. V and J are TRBV3-1 and TRBJ2-7; 14 positions match TRBD2. The CDR3 has 15 amino acids. Germline CDR1 LGHDT, CDR2 YNNKEL (reference sequence). Trimming at V came to 4 bases and at J to 6 bases, leaving 5 bases not matched to a gene. The CDR3 DNA reads as TGTGCCAGCAGCCTATGGACTAGCGGGAGGCTCGAGCAGTACTTC. Residues: CASSLWTSGRLEQYF.

This clonotype has a handful of counts. The gene calls are TRBV10-3 and TRBJ1-1, with D maybe TRBD1 (6 bases). Trimming left V 4 bases short and J 2 bases short, with 14 bases between. This CDR3 is 15 amino acids long. Germline V gene sequence: CDR1 ENHRY, CDR2 SYGVKD. The CDR3 here is CAISVGGGLNTEAFF. CDR3 sequence (DNA): TGTGCCATCAGTGTTGGTGGGGGGCTCAACACTGAAGCTTTCTTT.

This chain uses TRBV2 with TRBJ1-2; D is perhaps TRBD1 (5 bases). From germline, CDR1 is SNHLY and CDR2 FYNNEI. This CDR3 has 15 amino acids. Trimming pared 0 bases from V and 8 bases from J, leaving 16 bases between. Here the CDR3 reads CASSEAAGGGGGYTF. CDR3 DNA: TGTGCCAGCAGTGAAGCGGCAGGAGGCGGGGGGGGCTACACCTTC.